The 11 T cell receptor beta chains presented below share a single source sample, sequenced in a study of T cell responses to AZD1222 COVID-19 vaccine. Assay: immunoSEQ multiplex PCR; the TCRdb copy retains only in-frame clones and omits some. The sample has 170,000 or so clones, 90% seen once; the top ten hold around 1.5%. Specimen: peripheral blood, collected on day 0 of AZD1222 vaccination. The receptor source for this set is an adult in good health.

Only one count was recorded for this clone. V and J are TRBV6-6 and TRBJ1-1; D remains ambiguous. Per germline, CDR1 MNHNY and CDR2 SVGAGI (reference sequence). The CDR3 covers 12 residues. V gave up 5 bases and J gave up 11 bases, with 15 bases separating them. CDR3: CASSPEAGWAFF. In DNA form, the CDR3 reads TGTGCCAGCAGTCCCGAGGCGGGATGGGCTTTCTTT.

The chain couples TRBV18 to TRBJ1-2, with D perhaps TRBD1 (6 bases). V was clipped by 8 bases and J by 4 bases, with 14 bases between them. The CDR3 consists of 13 residues. From germline, CDR1 is KGHSH and CDR2 LQKENI. The CDR3 DNA is TGTGCCAGCCTGCAAGGCAGGGGCTATGGCTACACCTTC. It translates to CASLQGRGYGYTF.

This rearrangement joins TRBV5-6 to TRBJ1-4, with D uncertain. The germline gives CDR1 SGHDT, CDR2 YYEEEE. This CDR3 has 15 amino acids. The V end lost 0 bases, the J end lost 2 bases, and 8 bases lay between the germline ends. CDR3 nucleotides: TGTGCCAGCAGCTTGGCCGGAAATACTAATGAAAAACTGTTTTTT. It codes for CASSLAGNTNEKLFF. Full variable domain (outside the CDR3, taken from reference TRBV5-6 and TRBJ1-4): DAGVTQSPTHLIKTRGQQVTLRCSPKSGHDTVSWYQQALGQGPQFIFQYYEEEERQRGNFPDRFSGHQFPNYSSELNVNALLLGDSALYLCASSLAGNTNEKLFFGSGTQLSVL.

The sample holds a few counts of this clone. The genes are TRBV7-2 and TRBJ1-1; TRBD1 is a possible D gene (6 bases). Looked up from germline, CDR1 is SGHTA and CDR2 is FQGNSA. Between the trimmed V and J ends, which lost 4 bases and 4 bases, there was a span of 16 bases. The CDR3 has 15 residues. CDR3 protein: CASSSQQGLGTEAFF. CDR3 sequence (DNA): TGTGCCAGCAGCTCCCAACAGGGTTTGGGCACTGAAGCTTTCTTT.

This clone was seen only once. The gene calls are TRBV4-1 and TRBJ1-3, with TRBD1 as a possible D gene (6 bases). The CDR3 runs to 17 residues. Looked up from germline, CDR1 is MGHRA and CDR2 is YSYEKL. With 2 bases removed from V and 4 bases from J, the gap between germline ends came to 18 bases. The CDR3 here is CASSQKLGGLEGNTIYF. Written as DNA, the CDR3 is TGCGCCAGCAGCCAAAAGCTCGGGGGCTTAGAAGGAAACACCATATATTTT.

This clone appeared once. The chain has TRBV7-9 and TRBJ1-1; 12 bases fit TRBD1. The J segment lost 7 bases and the V segment lost 4 bases, leaving 19 bases of the junction unmatched. The CDR3 is 19 amino acids. CDR1 is SEHNR and CDR2 is FQNEAQ in the germline V gene (reference sequence). CDR3 in DNA: TGTGCCAGCAGCTATGCCGGGACAGGGGGCGGGAGTTGGTCCGGTGAAGCTTTCTTT. As protein: CASSYAGTGGGSWSGEAFF.

The genes are TRBV15 and TRBJ1-1, with unresolved D. The V end was cut by 1 base, the J end by 1 base, with 10 bases between. The CDR3 length is 15 residues. Per the germline V gene, CDR1 is LNHNV and CDR2 is YYDKDF (reference sequence). CDR3 amino acids: CATSRVRRRNTEAFF. The CDR3 nucleotides read TGTGCCACCAGCAGAGTTCGACGGAGGAACACTGAAGCTTTCTTT.

This clone appeared a single time. The chain joins TRBV3-1 (or the pseudogene TRBV3-2) to TRBJ1-3; D unresolved. Germline V gene data show CDR1 as LGHDT and CDR2 as YNNKEL (reference sequence). This CDR3 region has 16 residues. Trimming removed 0 bases from V and 2 bases from J, with 11 bases in between. The CDR3, as DNA: TGTGCCAGCAGCCAAGATCTTGGCGTAGCTGGAAACACCATATATTTT. It translates to CASSQDLGVAGNTIYF.

The V and J genes are TRBV29-1 and TRBJ2-1, with a tentative D call TRBD1 (5 bases). Germline V gene data show CDR1 as SQVTM and CDR2 as ANQGSEA. Trimming cost V 4 bases and J 6 bases, with 13 bases left between them. This CDR3 is built from 13 residues. CDR3 region: CSVATGVLNEQFF. The CDR3 DNA sequence: TGCAGCGTTGCAACAGGAGTTCTCAATGAGCAGTTCTTC.

The rearrangement joins TRBV24-1 to TRBJ2-1, with TRBD2 identical over 8 bases. CDR1 and CDR2 (germline): KGHDR, SFDVKD. The length of the CDR3 is 13 residues. V gave up 4 bases and J gave up 8 bases; unmatched junction bases: 3. The CDR3 is CATSDPGGDEQFF. The CDR3 DNA reads TGTGCCACCAGTGACCCCGGGGGGGATGAGCAGTTCTTC.

J is TRBJ2-7 and V is TRBV6-6; the match to TRBD1 covers 7 bases. This CDR3 is 15 amino acids long. Germline V gene sequence: CDR1 MNHNY, CDR2 SVGAGI (reference sequence). Trimming cost V 2 bases and J 2 bases; bases outside gene matches: 6. CDR3 DNA sequence: TGTGCCAGCAGTTACGTGAGACAGGGAACCTACGAGCAGTACTTC. Amino acid sequence: CASSYVRQGTYEQYF.